This T cell receptor (beta chain) was profiled in a study of CD8+CD57+ T cells in acquired aplastic anemia. CDR3 length: 15 amino acids. With 5 bases clipped from V and 6 bases from J, the junction kept 8 bases outside the gene matches. Germline V gives CDR1 KGHDR, CDR2 SFDVKD. Profiles of TCR beta VDJ and CDR3 were generated from a genomic DNA template. MiXCR, run by TCRdb on the reads, gives a single entry per CDR3 protein. The repertoire consists of about 220,000 distinct CDR3 sequences, with roughly 35% occurring once and the leading ten covering roughly 1.1%. The source of this sequence is a human donor in good health, serving as a control. The specimen was sorted CD4+, CD8+, or CD8+CD57+ T cells (not recorded which) from PBMCs. The chain combines TRBV24-1 with TRBJ1-2, with 10 bases aligning to TRBD1. CDR3 sequence reads: CATSAADRGLHGYTF. For the CDR3, the DNA is TGTGCCACCAGTGCCGCTGACAGGGGGCTTCATGGCTACACCTTC.